Shown below are 4 T cell receptor beta chains from a single sample sequenced in a study of breast tumors, draining lymph nodes, adjacent tissues. TCRdb called the multiplex PCR reads again in MiXCR, with one record for every CDR3 protein. Here the sample spans 200,000 to 250,000 distinct CDR3 sequences, less than 45% being singletons. Samples came from axillary lymph nodes draining the breast cancer. Sequences were obtained from axillary lymph node tissue. These receptors were obtained from a female donor with breast cancer. Some clones in this sample may be carry-over from other donors' samples.

CDR3 loop: CASSESGAFNQPQHF. CDR3 coding DNA: TGTGCCAGCAGTGAATCGGGGGCGTTCAATCAGCCCCAGCATTTT. The chain combines TRBV15 with TRBJ1-5; possibly TRBD1 for D (6 bases). CDR1 is LNHNV and CDR2 is YYDKDF in the germline V gene (reference sequence). V lost 10 bases and J lost 3, with 19 bases in between. This CDR3 region has 15 residues.

On this clonotype itself: The CDR3 end shows no conserved phenylalanine or tryptophan, and so a read error is likely. The chain couples TRBV24-1 to TRBJ2-1, with 11 bases that match TRBD2. This CDR3 is 18 amino acids long. Germline CDR1 is KGHDR and CDR2 is SFDVKD. V shed 0 bases and J 4 bases; nucleotides not matched to a gene: 7. The CDR3 loop is CATSDLPTSGIVYNEQFL. CDR3 sequence (DNA): TGTGCCACCAGTGATTTGCCGACTAGCGGGATTGTTTACAATGAGCAGTTCCTC.

V is TRBV10-3 and J is TRBJ2-6; no definite D call. The CDR3 runs 13 residues. Between the trimmed V and J ends, which lost 7 bases and 2 bases, there was a span of 6 bases. The V gene's germline CDR1 is ENHRY and CDR2 SYGVKD. As DNA, the CDR3 is TGTGCCATCAAGGCTGCTGGGGCCAACGTCCTGACTTTC. It encodes CAIKAAGANVLTF.

J is TRBJ1-6 and V is TRBV5-5; 9 bases line up with TRBD1. The CDR3 has 16 residues. V lost 0 bases to trimming and J lost 9 bases; unmatched junction nucleotides: 7. Germline CDR1 SGHKS, CDR2 YYEKEE (reference sequence). CDR3 region: CASSLAVGQGSSPLHF. DNA of the CDR3: TGTGCCAGCAGCTTGGCTGTGGGACAGGGTAGTTCACCCCTCCACTTT.